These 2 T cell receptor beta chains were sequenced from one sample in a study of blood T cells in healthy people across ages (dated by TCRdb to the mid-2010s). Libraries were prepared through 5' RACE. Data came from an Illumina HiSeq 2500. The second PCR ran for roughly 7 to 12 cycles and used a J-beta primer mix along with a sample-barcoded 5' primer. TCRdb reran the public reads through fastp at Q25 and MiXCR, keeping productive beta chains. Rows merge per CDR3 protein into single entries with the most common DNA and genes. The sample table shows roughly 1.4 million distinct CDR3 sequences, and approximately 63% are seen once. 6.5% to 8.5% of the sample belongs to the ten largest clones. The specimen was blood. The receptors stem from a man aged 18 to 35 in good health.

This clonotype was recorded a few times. This CDR3 reads CASSLAFDRGRPYEQYF. The CDR3 DNA reads TGTGCCAGCAGCTTAGCCTTTGATAGGGGACGACCCTACGAGCAGTACTTC. The chain uses TRBV7-2 and TRBJ2-7; D assignment may be TRBD1 or TRBD2 (5 bases each). The CDR3 sequence is 17 residues long. Germline values: CDR1 SGHTA, CDR2 FQGNSA. V shed 0 bases and J shed 2 bases, with 17 bases lying between them.

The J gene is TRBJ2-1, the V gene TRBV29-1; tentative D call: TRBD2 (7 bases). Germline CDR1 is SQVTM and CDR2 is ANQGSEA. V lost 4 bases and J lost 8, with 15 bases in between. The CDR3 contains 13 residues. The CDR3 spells CSVGRGGAYEQFF. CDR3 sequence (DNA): TGCAGCGTTGGACGTGGGGGGGCCTATGAGCAGTTCTTC.